The clone carrying this T cell receptor beta chain has only one observation. Its matching antigen is unknown. A much larger clone lies one base from this, so it may be a read error. Per sample, no less than 5.5 micrograms of total RNA were extracted. This entry belongs to a study of blood T cells in healthy people across ages. Study-wide results and limits: Age advanced and TCR beta diversity per million T cells fell, roughly linearly.

CDR1 is SQVTM, CDR2 ANQGSEA, per germline. CDR3 length: 14 residues. Primed by a sample-barcoded 5' primer and a J-beta primer mix, a second PCR proceeded for about 6 to 11 cycles. Every sample returned 2.5 million or more CDR3-containing paired-end reads. TCRdb redid the calling of the 5' RACE reads with MiXCR, one entry per CDR3 protein. The data contain 1.5 million or so distinct CDR3 sequences, roughly 45% of them singletons. The sequence came from a woman aged 18-29 years in good health. Input material: blood. J is TRBJ2-3 and V is TRBV29-1; tentative D call: TRBD1 (5 bases). CDR3 DNA: TGCAGCGTTGAGGGCGGAAGAACCACAGGTACGCAGTATTTT. It specifies CSVEGGRTTGTQYF.